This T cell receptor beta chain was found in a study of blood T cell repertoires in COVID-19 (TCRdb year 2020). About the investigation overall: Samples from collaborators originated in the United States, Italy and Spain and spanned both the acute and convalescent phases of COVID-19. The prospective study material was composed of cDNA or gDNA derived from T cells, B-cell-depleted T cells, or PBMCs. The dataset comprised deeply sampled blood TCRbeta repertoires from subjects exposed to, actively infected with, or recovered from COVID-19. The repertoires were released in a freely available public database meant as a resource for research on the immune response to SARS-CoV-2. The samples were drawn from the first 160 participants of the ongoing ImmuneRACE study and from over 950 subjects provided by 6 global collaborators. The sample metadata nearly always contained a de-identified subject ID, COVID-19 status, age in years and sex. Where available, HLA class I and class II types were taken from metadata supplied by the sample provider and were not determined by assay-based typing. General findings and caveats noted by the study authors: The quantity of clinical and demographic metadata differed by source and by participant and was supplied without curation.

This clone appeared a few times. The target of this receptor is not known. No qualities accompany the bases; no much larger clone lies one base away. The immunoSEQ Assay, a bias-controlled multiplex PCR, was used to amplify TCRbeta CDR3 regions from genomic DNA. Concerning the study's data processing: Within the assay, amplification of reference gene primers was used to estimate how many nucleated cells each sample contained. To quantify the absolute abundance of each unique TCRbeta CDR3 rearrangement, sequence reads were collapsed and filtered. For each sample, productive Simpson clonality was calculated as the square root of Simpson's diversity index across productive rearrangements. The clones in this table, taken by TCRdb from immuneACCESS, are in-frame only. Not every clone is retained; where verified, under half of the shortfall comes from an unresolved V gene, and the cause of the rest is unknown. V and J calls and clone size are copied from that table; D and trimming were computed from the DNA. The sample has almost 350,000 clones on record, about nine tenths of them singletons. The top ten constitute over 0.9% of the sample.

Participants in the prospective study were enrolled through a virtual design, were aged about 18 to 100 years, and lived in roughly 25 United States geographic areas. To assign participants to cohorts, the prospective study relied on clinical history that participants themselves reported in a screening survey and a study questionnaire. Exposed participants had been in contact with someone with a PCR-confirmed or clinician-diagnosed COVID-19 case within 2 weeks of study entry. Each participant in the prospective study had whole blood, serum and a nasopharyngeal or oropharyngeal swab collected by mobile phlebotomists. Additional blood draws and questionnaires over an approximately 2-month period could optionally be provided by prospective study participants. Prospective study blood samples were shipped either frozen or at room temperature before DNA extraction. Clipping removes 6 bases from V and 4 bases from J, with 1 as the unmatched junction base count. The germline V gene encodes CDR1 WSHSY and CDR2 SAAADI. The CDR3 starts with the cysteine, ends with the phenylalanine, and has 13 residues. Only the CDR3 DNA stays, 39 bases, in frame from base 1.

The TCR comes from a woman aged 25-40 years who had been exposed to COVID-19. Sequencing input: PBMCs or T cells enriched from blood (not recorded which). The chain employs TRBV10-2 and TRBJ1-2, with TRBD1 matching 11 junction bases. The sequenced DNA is TGCGCCAGCAGCGGGACAGGGGGCTATGGCTACACCTTC. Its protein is CASSGTGGYGYTF.